The 15 T cell receptor beta chains presented below share a single source sample, sequenced in a study of cytomegalovirus exposure and HLA in healthy donors. Amplification used 60 Vbeta primers and 13 Jbeta primers. Profiling relied on immunoSEQ multiplex PCR, and the TCRdb table lists in-frame clones only, not all of them. The sample is made up of roughly 79,000 clones, and the top ten hold approximately 4.6% of it. Sequenced: PBMCs. These receptors were collected from a young man in good health and CMV-seronegative.

The V call is TRBV6-5, the J call TRBJ1-2, with 9 bases identical to TRBD1. The V and J ends lost 2 bases and 4 bases, in that order; junction bases with no gene match: 5. Germline V gene sequence: CDR1 MNHEY, CDR2 SVGAGI. The CDR3 length is 15 residues. The CDR3 reads CASSYGGTGSYGYTF. The CDR3, as DNA: TGTGCCAGCAGTTACGGAGGGACAGGGAGCTATGGCTACACCTTC.

The rearrangement uses TRBV19 and TRBJ2-1, with 7 bases lining up with TRBD2. V lost 1 base and J lost 7; bases outside the gene matches: 1. The CDR3 runs to 13 residues. Germline CDR1 and CDR2: LNHDA and SQIVND (reference sequence). The CDR3 region is CASSIGGLNEQFF. In DNA form, the CDR3 reads TGTGCCAGTAGTATAGGGGGACTAAATGAGCAGTTCTTC.

This chain joins TRBV2 and TRBJ2-1; maybe TRBD1 (6 bases). CDR1 is SNHLY, CDR2 FYNNEI, per germline. The length of the CDR3 is 14 residues. V shed 6 bases and J shed 7 bases, with 16 bases lying between them. CDR3 DNA: TGTGCCAGCAGGCAGGACAGATCTGAAAATGAGCAGTTCTTC. It codes for CASRQDRSENEQFF. The variable domain in full, with the rest retrieved from reference TRBV2 and TRBJ2-1, is EPEVTQTPSHQVTQMGQEVILRCVPISNHLYFYWYRQILGQKVEFLVSFYNNEISEKSEIFDDQFSVERPDGSNFTLKIRSTKLEDSAMYFCASRQDRSENEQFFGPGTRLTVL.

The chain recombines TRBV7-2 with TRBJ2-3; TRBD2 agrees at 9 bases. The CDR3 extends over 17 amino acids. The germline gives CDR1 SGHTA, CDR2 FQGNSA. V gave up 6 bases and J gave up 1 base; unmatched junction bases: 11. CDR3 sequence reads: CASSLFGASGGTDTQYF. CDR3 bases: TGTGCCAGCAGTCTCTTCGGGGCTAGCGGGGGCACAGATACGCAGTATTTT.

This rearrangement joins TRBV19 to TRBJ1-4, with D tentatively TRBD1 (5 bases). Trimming cost V 3 bases and J 8 bases, with 19 bases left between them. The V gene's germline CDR1 is LNHDA and CDR2 SQIVND (reference sequence). The CDR3 length is 16 residues. The CDR3: CASSIRSRARQEKLFF. DNA for the CDR3: TGTGCCAGTAGTATTAGGTCCAGGGCGCGTCAGGAAAAACTGTTTTTT.

The chain combines TRBV18 with TRBJ2-5; D might be TRBD2 (5 bases). The CDR3 length is 13 residues. Germline assignment: CDR1 KGHSH and CDR2 LQKENI. Between the trimmed V and J ends, which lost 2 bases and 5 bases, there was a span of 9 bases. The CDR3 here is CASSPRTGETQYF. The CDR3 nucleotides are TGTGCCAGCTCACCAAGGACGGGGGAGACCCAGTACTTC.

DNA of the CDR3: TGTGCCAGTAGTATCCTGGCTGAAACCGGGGAGCTGTTTTTT. Translating it yields CASSILAETGELFF. This sequence joins TRBV19 and TRBJ2-2; D is unclear. This CDR3 contains 14 residues. V was clipped by 3 bases and J by 5 bases, with 10 bases between them. Looked up from germline, CDR1 is LNHDA and CDR2 is SQIVND (reference sequence).

The chain combines TRBV7-2 with TRBJ2-2, with TRBD2 identical over 8 bases. V gave up 4 bases and J gave up 3 bases; unmatched junction bases: 7. This CDR3 is built from 16 residues. Germline lookup yields CDR1 SGHTA and CDR2 FQGNSA. In DNA form, the CDR3 reads TGTGCCAGCAGCTCCCGGGAGGGGGTAGACACCGGGGAGCTGTTTTTT. Protein: CASSSREGVDTGELFF.

The chain joins TRBV2 to TRBJ1-1, with 7 bases lining up with TRBD1. The length of the CDR3 is 12 residues. Trimming at V came to 8 bases and at J to 10 bases, leaving 10 bases not matched to a gene. Germline V gene data show CDR1 as SNHLY and CDR2 as FYNNEI. The CDR3 here is CASGGQFMGAFF. As DNA, the CDR3 is TGTGCCAGCGGGGGACAGTTCATGGGAGCTTTCTTT. Full variable domain (remainder filled in from reference TRBV2 and TRBJ1-1): EPEVTQTPSHQVTQMGQEVILRCVPISNHLYFYWYRQILGQKVEFLVSFYNNEISEKSEIFDDQFSVERPDGSNFTLKIRSTKLEDSAMYFCASGGQFMGAFFGQGTRLTVV.

V gene TRBV18 combines with J gene TRBJ2-2, with 7 bases lining up with TRBD1. CDR1 is KGHSH, CDR2 LQKENI, per germline. V shed 3 bases and J 1 base; nucleotides not matched to a gene: 8. This CDR3 has 17 residues. The CDR3 region is CASSPLQGPENTGELFF. The CDR3 DNA reads as TGTGCCAGCTCACCCCTACAGGGGCCAGAGAACACCGGGGAGCTGTTTTTT.

V is TRBV6-1 and J is TRBJ1-1, with unresolved D. V was trimmed by 6 bases and J by 0 bases, leaving 11 bases between them. The CDR3 is 14 residues long. CDR1 is MNHNS and CDR2 is SASEGT in the germline V gene. The CDR3, as DNA: TGTGCCAGCAGGTCAACGGGGTTGAACACTGAAGCTTTCTTT. This translates into CASRSTGLNTEAFF.

The chain combines TRBV5-1 with TRBJ1-1; 7 positions match TRBD1. Germline V gives CDR1 SGHRS, CDR2 YFSETQ. CDR3 length equals 14 residues. The V and J ends lost 0 bases and 7 bases, in that order; junction bases with no gene match: 6. CDR3 amino acids: CASSLGTGDSEAFF. DNA of the CDR3: TGCGCCAGCAGCTTGGGGACTGGGGACAGTGAAGCTTTCTTT.

V usage is TRBV19 and J usage is TRBJ1-1; no reliable D call. This CDR3 spans 14 amino acids. V was pared by 9 bases and J by 4 bases, with 18 bases between. Germline lookup yields CDR1 LNHDA and CDR2 SQIVND (reference sequence). CDR3 DNA: TGTGCCAGCCTAAAGGCCCCTTCGGGCACTGAAGCTTTCTTT. It codes for CASLKAPSGTEAFF.

The chain joins TRBV7-9 to TRBJ2-7; 9 bases match TRBD1. V shed 6 bases, J shed 0 bases, and the junction held 15 bases outside the gene matches. This CDR3 spans 18 amino acids. Germline CDR1 SEHNR, CDR2 FQNEAQ (reference sequence). Here the CDR3 DNA reads TGTGCCAGCAGTCTCGGGTCTTCTGGGACAGGGTTCTCCTACGAGCAGTACTTC. Translating gives CASSLGSSGTGFSYEQYF.

This sequence joins TRBV2 and TRBJ2-7; 7 nucleotides agree with TRBD1. Germline CDR1 and CDR2: SNHLY and FYNNEI. V was pared by 6 bases and J by 2 bases, with 4 bases of the junction left unmatched. The CDR3 loop spans 13 amino acids. The CDR3 region is CASRSQGAYEQYF. The CDR3 nucleotides are TGTGCCAGCAGATCGCAGGGGGCCTACGAGCAGTACTTC.